This TCR beta chain was captured in a study of blood T cell repertoires in COVID-19. Study summary: COVID-19 samples from acute and convalescent phases originated in the United States, Italy and Spain.

Sequencing used immunoSEQ multiplex PCR; TCRdb keeps in-frame clones, though not all of them. The sample lists roughly 150,000 clones; less than 85% were seen once. Germline V gene sequence: CDR1 MNHNS, CDR2 SASEGT. The CDR3 consists of 17 residues. The junction had 8 bases not matched to a gene; V was cut back by 6 bases and J by 0 bases. The TCR was taken from a woman aged 55-75 years with COVID-19, enrolled during active disease. The J gene is TRBJ2-6, the V gene TRBV6-1, with TRBD2 identical over 7 bases. The material sequenced was peripheral blood. The CDR3 loop is CASSESGTHSGANVLTF. CDR3 nucleotides: TGTGCCAGCAGCGAAAGCGGGACCCACTCTGGGGCCAACGTCCTGACTTTC.